The 27 T cell receptor beta chains presented below share a single source sample, sequenced in a study of graft-versus-host responses after intestinal transplantation (dated by TCRdb to the early 2020s). These TCRs' antigens remain unknown. The intended sense of this specimen's time point label: cells obtained before transplantation from donor or recipient. The library was built by means of the immunoSEQ multiplex PCR assay. The table was pulled from immuneACCESS by TCRdb, which kept in-frame rearrangements only. Such tables lose some clones; where checked, under half of the loss comes from unresolved V genes, and the rest has no known cause. This sample comprises approximately 86,000 clones, 91% of them detected only once. The ten largest account for nearly 0.1% of the sample. This specimen was unstimulated CD4+ T cells sorted from spleen or lymph node cells, taken before intestinal transplant. The receptors shown here come from a human donor who received an intestinal transplant.

The chain carries TRBV6-1 and TRBJ2-7, with TRBD1 identical over 11 bases. The length of the CDR3 is 15 residues. Germline V gives CDR1 MNHNS, CDR2 SASEGT. J gave up 3 bases and V 7 bases, and 8 bases lay outside the gene matches. The CDR3 protein is CASNQGQGAVYEQYF. The CDR3 region has the DNA TGTGCCAGCAACCAAGGACAGGGGGCAGTCTACGAGCAGTACTTC.

The V and J genes are TRBV30 and TRBJ1-6; D is uncertain. The V end was cut by 0 bases, the J end by 4 bases, with 4 bases between. The germline V gene encodes CDR1 GTSNPN and CDR2 SVGIG (reference sequence). The CDR3 sequence is 13 residues long. This CDR3 reads CAWSVLYNSPLHF. In DNA form, the CDR3 reads TGTGCCTGGAGTGTACTGTATAATTCACCCCTCCACTTT.

The gene calls are TRBV19 and TRBJ2-5; D gene uncertain. The V end was cut by 5 bases, the J end by 2 bases, with 12 bases between. The CDR3 has 14 residues. Germline V lookup: CDR1 LNHDA, CDR2 SQIVND (reference sequence). This CDR3 reads CASSGFARQETQYF. The CDR3 DNA follows: TGTGCCAGTAGTGGATTCGCGCGGCAAGAGACCCAGTACTTC.

The rearrangement uses TRBV28 and TRBJ2-7; D unresolved. Trimming shortened V by 10 bases and J by 4 bases, and 23 bases separated the two germline ends. This CDR3 is 15 amino acids long. Germline-derived CDR1 and CDR2 are MDHEN and SYDVKM. The CDR3 loop reads CATGSPQGVSYEQYF. Here the CDR3 DNA reads TGTGCCACCGGGTCCCCCCAAGGCGTTTCTTACGAGCAGTACTTC.

This sequence joins TRBV6-1 and TRBJ2-2, with TRBD2 matching 11 bases. The V and J ends lost 8 bases and 6 bases, in that order; junction bases with no gene match: 8. The CDR3 loop spans 15 amino acids. The V gene's germline CDR1 is MNHNS and CDR2 SASEGT. The CDR3 here is CASHVTSGAAGELFF. The DNA of the CDR3 is TGTGCCAGCCACGTGACTAGCGGGGCCGCCGGGGAGCTGTTTTTT.

A single count supports this clone. The chain is built from TRBV7-2 and TRBJ1-2; 9 positions agree with TRBD1. The J segment lost 0 bases and the V segment lost 0 bases, leaving 2 bases of the junction unmatched. CDR1 SGHTA and CDR2 FQGNSA come from the germline V gene. The CDR3 sequence is 16 residues long. The CDR3: CASSLAGTGPNYGYTF. CDR3 nucleotides: TGTGCCAGCAGCTTAGCCGGGACAGGGCCTAACTATGGCTACACCTTC.

The chain employs TRBV19 and TRBJ1-1; 9 positions agree with TRBD1. The CDR3 runs to 13 residues. The V and J ends lost 5 bases and 3 bases, in that order; junction bases with no gene match: 1. CDR1 is LNHDA, CDR2 SQIVND, per germline (reference sequence). The CDR3 reads CASSDRGDTEAFF. The CDR3 region has the DNA TGTGCCAGTAGTGACAGGGGGGACACTGAAGCTTTCTTT.

V is TRBV7-9 and J is TRBJ1-4, with D maybe TRBD1 (5 bases). This CDR3 comprises 15 residues. The germline gives CDR1 SEHNR, CDR2 FQNEAQ (reference sequence). The V and J ends lost 6 bases and 0 bases respectively, with 11 bases between them. CDR3 in amino acids: CASRQQGATNEKLFF. The CDR3 DNA reads as TGTGCCAGCAGACAGCAGGGTGCAACTAATGAAAAACTGTTTTTT.

This chain uses TRBV6-4 with TRBJ2-7; 9 nucleotides agree with TRBD1. After removal of 4 bases from V and 4 bases from J, the junction contained 5 bases not matched to a gene. Germline V gives CDR1 MRHNA, CDR2 SNTAGT. This CDR3 spans 14 amino acids. CDR3 sequence reads: CASSGDRVVYEQYF. Here the CDR3 DNA reads TGTGCCAGCAGTGGGGACAGGGTAGTGTACGAGCAGTACTTC.

The chain couples TRBV7-2 to TRBJ2-7, with 9 bases aligning to TRBD2. The CDR3 loop spans 16 amino acids. The germline gives CDR1 SGHTA, CDR2 FQGNSA. J lost 5 bases, V lost 5 bases, and 13 bases had no gene match. Here the CDR3 DNA reads TGTGCCAGCAGCCCAGTAGTGGGGGGACTAGCCCACGAGCAGTACTTC. Residues: CASSPVVGGLAHEQYF.

The chain employs TRBV11-3 and TRBJ1-1, with D possibly matching TRBD1 (6 bases). V was pared by 5 bases and J by 3 bases, with 22 bases between. The CDR3 consists of 17 residues. Looked up from germline, CDR1 is SGHNT and CDR2 is YENEEA. The DNA of the CDR3 is TGTGCCAGCAGCCCGCCCCGGGCTAAACAGGGTTACACTGAAGCTTTCTTT. Protein sequence: CASSPPRAKQGYTEAFF.

The V call is TRBV5-1, the J call TRBJ2-7; TRBD2 agrees at 7 bases. CDR1 is SGHRS, CDR2 YFSETQ, per germline. The CDR3 is 15 residues long. V was pared by 0 bases and J by 7 bases, with 10 bases of the junction left unmatched. The CDR3 loop reads CASSLAGGIAGEQYF. DNA for the CDR3: TGCGCCAGCAGCTTGGCCGGGGGGATAGCGGGTGAGCAGTACTTC.

The rearrangement joins TRBV19 to TRBJ2-7; 9 nucleotides align to TRBD2. This CDR3 region has 18 residues. CDR1 is LNHDA, CDR2 SQIVND, per germline (reference sequence). V lost 5 bases and J lost 3; bases outside the gene matches: 17. CDR3 residues: CASSQSGVAGAQVYEQYF. DNA of the CDR3: TGTGCCAGTAGTCAATCCGGGGTAGCGGGGGCCCAGGTCTACGAGCAGTACTTC.

V is TRBV18 and J is TRBJ2-5; 9 bases are shared with TRBD1. The trim removed 9 bases at V and 4 bases at J, leaving 9 bases unmatched. The germline V gene encodes CDR1 KGHSH and CDR2 LQKENI. The CDR3 is 14 amino acids. The CDR3 protein is CASRGGQGGETQYF. In DNA, the CDR3 is TGTGCCAGTCGCGGGGGACAGGGTGGAGAGACCCAGTACTTC.

The gene calls are TRBV7-2 and TRBJ2-1, with 12 bases aligning to TRBD2. V shed 1 base, J shed 9 bases, and the junction held 4 bases outside the gene matches. The CDR3 length is 15 residues. Germline V gene lookup returns CDR1 SGHTA and CDR2 FQGNSA. DNA for the CDR3: TGTGCCAGCAGCTTAGATCTAGCGGGGGGGCTTGAGCAGTTCTTC. Its protein product is CASSLDLAGGLEQFF.

The chain uses TRBV30 and TRBJ1-5; D call uncertain. CDR3 length: 14 amino acids. Deletions cut 1 base from V and 3 bases from J, with 10 bases between. Germline V lookup: CDR1 GTSNPN, CDR2 SVGIG (reference sequence). In DNA form, the CDR3 reads TGTGCCTGGAGTGAAGGCGGGTACAATCAGCCCCAGCATTTT. Translating gives CAWSEGGYNQPQHF. The whole variable domain, remainder taken from reference TRBV30 and TRBJ1-5, is SQTIHQWPATLVQPVGSPLSLECTVEGTSNPNLYWYRQAAGRGLQLLFYSVGIGQISSEVPQNLSASRPQDRQFILSSKKLLLSDSGFYLCAWSEGGYNQPQHFGDGTRLSIL.

The chain has TRBV9 and TRBJ2-2, with 12 bases lining up with TRBD2. With V trimmed by 4 bases and J by 3 bases, 10 bases remained unmatched. This CDR3 has 18 amino acids. CDR1 and CDR2 (germline): SGDLS, YYNGEE. The CDR3 here is CASSFGALAGGDTGELFF. In nucleotides, the CDR3 is TGTGCCAGCAGCTTTGGGGCACTAGCGGGGGGAGACACCGGGGAGCTGTTTTTT.

The chain couples TRBV6-5 to TRBJ1-2; possible D gene TRBD1, 6 bases. This CDR3 has 15 amino acids. V lost 0 bases, J lost 8 bases, and 16 bases lay in between. Germline assignment: CDR1 MNHEY and CDR2 SVGAGI. CDR3 coding DNA: TGTGCCAGCAGTTACTCGATACTACCAGGGGACGGCTACACCTTC. Translating it yields CASSYSILPGDGYTF.

The chain employs TRBV5-8 and TRBJ1-2; weak D call: TRBD1 (5 bases). This CDR3 comprises 14 residues. Looked up from germline, CDR1 is SGHTS and CDR2 is YDEGEE. The V and J ends lost 0 bases and 8 bases respectively, with 14 bases between them. Written as DNA, the CDR3 is TGTGCCAGCAGCTTGGATCAGGGTTGGTTCGGCTACACCTTC. Protein: CASSLDQGWFGYTF.

This clone was observed once. The V call is TRBV7-2, the J call TRBJ1-2; TRBD1 agrees at 9 bases. The germline CDR1 and CDR2 sequences are SGHTA and FQGNSA. The J segment lost 8 bases and the V segment lost 5 bases, leaving 12 bases of the junction unmatched. CDR3 length: 15 residues. The CDR3 region is CASSDRRDRVEGYTF. The CDR3 coding sequence is TGTGCCAGCAGCGACCGACGGGACAGGGTCGAGGGCTACACCTTC. Based on the CDR3 plus reference TRBV7-2 and TRBJ1-2, the full variable domain is GAGVSQSPSNKVTEKGKDVELRCDPISGHTALYWYRQSLGQGLEFLIYFQGNSAPDKSGLPSDRFSAERTGGSVSTLTIQRTQQEDSAVYLCASSDRRDRVEGYTFGSGTRLTVV.

The V call is TRBV7-2, the J call TRBJ2-4; 10 bases align to TRBD2. Trimming removed 2 bases from V and 7 bases from J; junction bases left unmatched: 11. The germline V gene encodes CDR1 SGHTA and CDR2 FQGNSA. The CDR3 extends over 17 amino acids. This chain's CDR3 is CASSLRGRLAGGNIQYF. CDR3 nucleotides: TGTGCCAGCAGCTTAAGGGGGCGACTAGCGGGTGGGAACATTCAGTACTTC.

The chain recombines TRBV6-4 with TRBJ2-7, with 7 bases fitting TRBD2. V lost 2 bases to trimming and J lost 2 bases; unmatched junction nucleotides: 6. Germline V gene lookup returns CDR1 MRHNA and CDR2 SNTAGT. This CDR3 has 15 amino acids. CDR3 coding DNA: TGTGCCAGCAGTGACGGGGAGGGCGGACCCTACGAGCAGTACTTC. Its protein product is CASSDGEGGPYEQYF.

The chain recombines TRBV27 with TRBJ1-6; D gene ambiguous. The germline CDR1 and CDR2 sequences are MNHEY and SMNVEV (reference sequence). The V end was cut by 1 base, the J end by 6 bases, with 19 bases between. This CDR3 is built from 18 residues. Here the CDR3 reads CASSLFGSRGTVNSPLHF. Written as DNA, the CDR3 is TGTGCCAGCAGTTTATTTGGGTCGCGGGGTACGGTTAATTCACCCCTCCACTTT.

The genes are TRBV10-2 and TRBJ1-2; weak D call: TRBD1 (5 bases). Germline assignment: CDR1 WSHSY and CDR2 SAAADI. The V gene lost 0 bases and the J gene lost 0 bases, with 14 bases spanning the gap. This CDR3 has 17 amino acids. This CDR3 is CASSESSGREANYGYTF. Written as DNA, the CDR3 is TGCGCCAGCAGTGAGTCGTCGGGCAGGGAGGCTAACTATGGCTACACCTTC.

The chain carries TRBV2 and TRBJ1-6; 10 bases are shared with TRBD1. CDR1 is SNHLY and CDR2 is FYNNEI in the germline V gene. V dropped 5 bases and J dropped 8; count of bases not matched to a gene: 9. The CDR3 has 16 amino acids. The CDR3 reads CASSPYTGTGDSPLHF. CDR3 bases: TGTGCCAGCAGTCCATATACAGGGACAGGGGATTCACCCCTCCACTTT.

The chain uses TRBV5-1 and TRBJ2-7, with TRBD1 as a possible D gene (6 bases). V dropped 0 bases and J dropped 6 bases, with 16 bases sitting between them. The CDR3 covers 15 residues. Germline V lookup: CDR1 SGHRS, CDR2 YFSETQ. The CDR3 sequence: CASSLAQGSVSEQYF. For the CDR3, the DNA is TGCGCCAGCAGCTTGGCACAGGGATCGGTCTCCGAGCAGTACTTC.

The chain employs TRBV29-1 and TRBJ1-2; weak D call: TRBD1 (6 bases). The germline V and J ends were trimmed by 1 base and 8 bases, with 14 bases remaining between them. Germline lookup yields CDR1 SQVTM and CDR2 ANQGSEA. The CDR3 runs to 13 residues. Written as DNA, the CDR3 is TGCAGCGTTGAAGTCGAGGCAGGGGTAGGCTACACCTTC. Protein product: CSVEVEAGVGYTF.